These T cell receptor beta chains were read from a single sample in a study of T cells after somatic rescue of genetic block. Only in-frame clones appear in the TCRdb table, and some are missing; sequencing was by immunoSEQ multiplex PCR. Of 80,000 to 90,000 clones in the sample, over 80% were seen once. The sequencing sample was made of peripheral blood mononuclear cells (PBMCs). These receptors originate from a woman between 18 and 30 years old. Each CDR3 is given with its conserved first and last residue. A D gene is named only where the DNA matches it firmly. Clone size is stated in some rows and not others, as once, few, many or a class when expanded.

V gene,clone size,J gene,D gene,CDR3 DNA,CDR3 protein
TRBV2,.,TRBJ1-1,TRBD1,TGTGCCAGCGACAGGGAGAACACTGAAGCTTTCTTT,CASDRENTEAFF
TRBV2,.,TRBJ1-2,.,TGTGCCAGCAGCAACAGGTCCTATGGCTACACCTTC,CASSNRSYGYTF
TRBV12-5,.,TRBJ2-2,.,TGTGCTAGTGGTTTGTTAAAAGCCGGGACCCTTAACACCGGGGAGCTGTTTTTT,CASGLLKAGTLNTGELFF
TRBV19,.,TRBJ2-6,.,TGTGCCAGTAGTATAGATCGAGGGAACATCGTCTCTGGGGCCAACGTCCTGACTTTC,CASSIDRGNIVSGANVLTF
TRBV18,.,TRBJ2-7,.,TGTGCCAGCTCACCACTTGGGCCAGGTTTTTCCTACGAGCAGTACTTC,CASSPLGPGFSYEQYF
TRBV6-5,.,TRBJ1-1,TRBD1,TGTGCCAGCAGTTCCGGGGGACAGATTGGGGTGAGGGCTTTCTTT,CASSSGGQIGVRAFF
TRBV14,.,TRBJ2-1,TRBD2,TGTGCCAGCAGCCGGCCTAGCGGGAGGGGAAATGAGCAGTTCTTC,CASSRPSGRGNEQFF
TRBV12-5,.,TRBJ2-1,TRBD2,TGTGCTAGTGGTTCCGGACTAGCCGCTGTCTACAATGAGCAGTTCTTC,CASGSGLAAVYNEQFF
TRBV28,once,TRBJ2-7,.,TGTGCCAGCACCAAACTGGGGGGTCCCCTTCCCTACGAGCAGTACTTC,CASTKLGGPLPYEQYF
TRBV7-9,.,TRBJ1-5,.,TGTGCCAGCAGCCAAGGAGATCAGCCCCAGCATTTT,CASSQGDQPQHF
TRBV7-8,.,TRBJ2-3,.,TGTGCCAGCAGCTTAATGGCCCCAGGACTTATCGGCCCCAATACGCAGTATTTT,CASSLMAPGLIGPNTQYF
TRBV28,.,TRBJ1-1,TRBD1,TGTGCCAGCAGGTCGGGGACAGGGGTTAACACTGAAGCTTTCTTT,CASRSGTGVNTEAFF
TRBV29-1,.,TRBJ2-7,.,TGCAGCGTTGATGTGGGCGAGCAGTACTTC,CSVDVGEQYF
TRBV29-1,.,TRBJ1-2,.,TGCAGCGTTGACGGCGACTATGGCTACACCTTC,CSVDGDYGYTF
TRBV10-3,few,TRBJ1-1,.,TGTGCCATCAGGTTAGGTGACACTGAAGCTTTCTTT,CAIRLGDTEAFF
TRBV7-2,.,TRBJ2-6,.,TGTGCCAGCAGCCCTCTTGGGAGCTCTGGGGCCAACGTCCTGACTTTC,CASSPLGSSGANVLTF
TRBV19,.,TRBJ1-1,TRBD1,TGTGCCAGTAGTACCCGGACAGGGGGTGGGACTGAAGCTTTCTTT,CASSTRTGGGTEAFF
TRBV7-8,.,TRBJ2-1,.,TGTGCCAGCAGCTTAGGTGTCGGCCTCACCGAAAGCGGGTTCTTC,CASSLGVGLTESGFF
TRBV19,.,TRBJ2-7,.,TGTGCCAGTAGTATAAGGGACGGTTCCTACGAGCAGTACTTC,CASSIRDGSYEQYF
TRBV2,.,TRBJ1-3,.,TGTGCCAGCAGTGAAGTGAAGTCGGGGACTGGAAACACCATATATTTT,CASSEVKSGTGNTIYF
TRBV2,.,TRBJ2-4,.,TGTGCCAGCAGTGAAGTCGCCCCAAGGGACGTCAAAAACATTCAGTACTTC,CASSEVAPRDVKNIQYF
TRBV18,.,TRBJ2-2,.,TGTGCCAGCTCACCAAATTATCCCTGGGGTTTCGGGGAGCTGTTTTTT,CASSPNYPWGFGELFF
TRBV18,.,TRBJ2-3,TRBD2,TGTGCCAGCTCACCTCCTAGCTGGGCGGGAGCCTTCACAGATACGCAGTATTTT,CASSPPSWAGAFTDTQYF
TRBV7-7,.,TRBJ1-1,.,TGTGCTAGCAGCTTTGGGCCAAACACTGAAGCTTTCTTT,CASSFGPNTEAFF
TRBV7-6,once,TRBJ1-2,TRBD1,TGTGCCAGCAGCTTAGAGGGACAGGGCTTATGCGGCTACACCTTC,CASSLEGQGLCGYTF
TRBV5-6,once,TRBJ1-2,TRBD1,TGTGCCAGCAGCTTGTGGCAGGGGGGCTGGGGCTACACCTTC,CASSLWQGGWGYTF
TRBV29-1,.,TRBJ2-1,.,TGCAGCGTTGACGCCGGCGCCTGGCAGTTCTTC,CSVDAGAWQFF
TRBV28,.,TRBJ1-1,TRBD1,TGTGCCAGCAGACGACAGGGGCGCGGCACTGAAGCTTTCTTT,CASRRQGRGTEAFF